The next 18 T cell receptor beta chains were all read from a single sample in a study of PD-1 blockade in classical Hodgkin lymphoma. Relapse was seen in all patients after autologous stem cell transplantation, and brentuximab vedotin exposure was variable. Assay used: immunoSEQ multiplex PCR; TCRdb lists only in-frame clones, some missing. The repertoire holds fewer than 65,000 clones, with about 88% as singletons. The source was peripheral blood mononuclear cells (PBMCs), collected at baseline. These receptors were obtained from a human donor with classical Hodgkin lymphoma.

The V and J genes are TRBV27 and TRBJ1-5, with no clear D. Germline V gene sequence: CDR1 MNHEY, CDR2 SMNVEV (reference sequence). There are 13 residues in the CDR3. Trimming took 3 bases from V and 2 from J, leaving 5 bases between them. The CDR3: CASSFQGNQPQHF. CDR3 nucleotide sequence: TGTGCCAGCAGTTTTCAGGGCAATCAGCCCCAGCATTTT.

J is TRBJ1-1 and V is TRBV11-1; D uncertain. The CDR3 totals 13 residues. Trimming stripped 1 base from V and 3 bases from J, with 6 bases between. CDR1 is SGHAT and CDR2 is FQDESV in the germline V gene (reference sequence). CDR3 bases: TGTGCCAGCAGCTTAGGGTGGGACACTGAAGCTTTCTTT. Protein product: CASSLGWDTEAFF. The full variable domain, its missing parts supplied by reference TRBV11-1 and TRBJ1-1, is EAEVAQSPRYKITEKSQAVAFWCDPISGHATLYWYRQILGQGPELLVQFQDESVVDDSQLPKDRFSAERLKGVDSTLKIQPAELGDSAMYLCASSLGWDTEAFFGQGTRLTVV.

The chain links TRBV28 to TRBJ2-7, with 9 bases fitting TRBD2. V trimming: 8 bases; J trimming: 7 bases; junction bases outside the gene matches: 9. Per germline, CDR1 MDHEN and CDR2 SYDVKM. The CDR3 spans 13 residues. The CDR3 region is CASARTSAREQYF. The CDR3 DNA is TGTGCCAGCGCAAGGACTAGCGCCCGGGAGCAGTACTTC. Filled out from reference TRBV28 and TRBJ2-7, the complete variable domain reads DVKVTQSSRYLVKRTGEKVFLECVQDMDHENMFWYRQDPGLGLRLIYFSYDVKMKEKGDIPEGYSVSREKKERFSLILESASTNQTSMYLCASARTSAREQYFGPGTRLTVT.

The genes are TRBV10-1 and TRBJ1-6, with D unresolved. The CDR3 covers 14 residues. Trimming stripped 3 bases from V and 8 bases from J, with 11 bases between. CDR1 is WNHNN and CDR2 is SYGVQD in the germline V gene (reference sequence). The CDR3 nucleotides are TGCGCCAGCAGTGAAAGGGAACAATATTCACCCCTCCACTTT. It specifies CASSEREQYSPLHF.

This clone turned up a few times. This chain connects TRBV9 to TRBJ1-5, with a possible D match to TRBD1 (5 bases). In germline, CDR1 is SGDLS, CDR2 YYNGEE. Between the trimmed V and J ends, which lost 2 bases and 6 bases, there was a span of 12 bases. The CDR3 is 14 amino acids. In DNA form, the CDR3 reads TGTGCCAGCAGCGTCGGGGGAATGGGTCAGCCCCAGCATTTT. Its protein is CASSVGGMGQPQHF. Supplemented by reference TRBV9 and TRBJ1-5, the full variable domain reads DSGVTQTPKHLITATGQRVTLRCSPRSGDLSVYWYQQSLDQGLQFLIQYYNGEERAKGNILERFSAQQFPDLHSELNLSSLELGDSALYFCASSVGGMGQPQHFGDGTRLSIL.

The rearrangement joins TRBV11-2 to TRBJ1-6; possibly TRBD1 for D (5 bases). The germline V gene encodes CDR1 SGHAT and CDR2 FQNNGV. With 6 bases removed from V and 0 bases from J, the gap between germline ends came to 12 bases. This CDR3 contains 16 residues. CDR3 region: CASSFTGSSYNSPLHF. CDR3 nucleotides: TGTGCCAGCAGTTTTACAGGAAGCTCCTATAATTCACCCCTCCACTTT.

The chain has TRBV11-2 and TRBJ1-4; D gene uncertain. The CDR3 consists of 13 residues. The germline V gene has CDR1 SGHAT and CDR2 FQNNGV. Trimming pared 1 base from V and 8 bases from J, leaving 8 bases between. The CDR3 sequence is CASSLVTAEKLFF. In DNA form, the CDR3 reads TGTGCCAGCAGCTTAGTTACAGCCGAAAAACTGTTTTTT.

The rearrangement joins TRBV7-9 to TRBJ2-3; TRBD2 might be the D (6 bases). V was pared by 5 bases and J by 3 bases, with 18 bases between. This CDR3 has 16 amino acids. In germline, CDR1 is SEHNR, CDR2 FQNEAQ (reference sequence). The CDR3 sequence: CASSRAVGGTTDTQYF. The CDR3 coding sequence is TGTGCCAGCAGCCGAGCGGTCGGGGGTACAACAGATACGCAGTATTTT.

This sequence joins TRBV5-5 and TRBJ1-1; D remains ambiguous. Germline V lookup: CDR1 SGHKS, CDR2 YYEKEE (reference sequence). V lost 1 base, J lost 9 bases, and 10 bases lay in between. This CDR3 has 12 residues. CDR3 loop: CASSLSAAKAFF. The DNA of the CDR3 is TGTGCCAGCAGCTTGTCGGCAGCGAAAGCTTTCTTT.

The chain is built from TRBV5-1 and TRBJ2-1, with TRBD2 identical over 13 bases. Germline-derived CDR1 and CDR2 are SGHRS and YFSETQ. The CDR3 covers 15 residues. The ends lost 3 bases at V and 4 bases at J; junction bases unmatched: 1. CDR3: CASSSGLAGYNEQFF. The DNA for the CDR3 is TGCGCCAGCAGCTCGGGACTAGCGGGATACAATGAGCAGTTCTTC.

The chain employs TRBV19 and TRBJ2-1, with 8 bases identical to TRBD1. The CDR3 has 13 residues. Germline V CDR1 and CDR2: LNHDA, SQIVND (reference sequence). Trimming took 3 bases from V and 10 from J; bases not matched to a gene: 5. CDR3 protein: CASSMGTGSEQFF. The CDR3 nucleotides are TGTGCCAGTAGTATGGGGACAGGCTCGGAGCAGTTCTTC.

The V call is TRBV6-5, the J call TRBJ2-7; D is possibly TRBD2 (5 bases). The V and J ends lost 3 bases and 7 bases respectively, with 16 bases between them. The germline V gene encodes CDR1 MNHEY and CDR2 SVGAGI. CDR3 length equals 14 residues. CDR3 amino acids: CASSYGSVSGEQYF. In DNA form, the CDR3 reads TGTGCCAGCAGTTATGGGAGCGTTTCGGGGGAGCAGTACTTC.

The chain links TRBV6-5 to TRBJ1-2, with D perhaps TRBD1 (5 bases). Germline CDR1 MNHEY, CDR2 SVGAGI. The V end lost 8 bases, the J end lost 8 bases, and 18 bases lay between the germline ends. The CDR3 has 13 residues. Here the CDR3 DNA reads TGTGCCAGCCGAGGGGAGAGGAGGTTGGGCTACACCTTC. It is translated as CASRGERRLGYTF.

This chain connects TRBV2 to TRBJ2-7; TRBD2 agrees at 11 bases. This CDR3 spans 15 amino acids. Losses at the gene ends were 5 bases for V and 6 bases for J; bases not matched to a gene: 9. CDR1 and CDR2 from the germline V gene are SNHLY and FYNNEI. For the CDR3, the DNA is TGTGCCAGCAGTAAGGAGACTAGCGGGGATGTCGAGCAGTACTTC. Protein sequence: CASSKETSGDVEQYF. Supplemented by reference TRBV2 and TRBJ2-7, the full variable domain reads EPEVTQTPSHQVTQMGQEVILRCVPISNHLYFYWYRQILGQKVEFLVSFYNNEISEKSEIFDDQFSVERPDGSNFTLKIRSTKLEDSAMYFCASSKETSGDVEQYFGPGTRLTVT.

The chain recombines TRBV18 with TRBJ2-3, with unresolved D. Germline V gene data show CDR1 as KGHSH and CDR2 as LQKENI. CDR3 size: 13 residues. The V gene lost 3 bases and the J gene lost 3 bases, with 7 bases spanning the gap. CDR3 residues: CASSPYRTDTQYF. CDR3 DNA sequence: TGTGCCAGCTCACCTTACAGAACAGATACGCAGTATTTT.

This clone was counted a few times. V usage is TRBV10-1 and J usage is TRBJ1-5, with D unclear. This CDR3 contains 13 residues. With 6 bases removed from V and 0 bases from J, the gap between germline ends came to 6 bases. CDR1 is WNHNN, CDR2 SYGVQD, per germline (reference sequence). The DNA for the CDR3 is TGCGCCAGCAGCGCAAATAGCAATCAGCCCCAGCATTTT. This translates into CASSANSNQPQHF.

J is TRBJ2-7 and V is TRBV14; 7 nucleotides line up with TRBD1. Trimming cost V 4 bases and J 3 bases; bases outside gene matches: 9. This CDR3 has 15 amino acids. Germline-derived CDR1 and CDR2 are SGHDN and FVKESK. CDR3 region: CASSLRQGIDYEQYF. As DNA, the CDR3 is TGTGCCAGCAGCCTAAGACAGGGAATTGACTACGAGCAGTACTTC.

The chain uses TRBV6-9 and TRBJ2-3, with 9 bases lining up with TRBD1. Looked up from germline, CDR1 is MNHGY and CDR2 is SVAAGI. J was trimmed by 2 bases and V by 6 bases; bases with no gene match: 9. The CDR3 runs 16 residues. This chain's CDR3 is CASRQGAGSLTDTQYF. The CDR3 DNA follows: TGTGCCAGCAGACAGGGGGCGGGAAGCCTCACAGATACGCAGTATTTT.